One sample yielded the 5 T cell receptor beta chains listed below, sequenced in a study of cytomegalovirus exposure and HLA in healthy donors. Data came from immunoSEQ multiplex PCR; TCRdb stores just in-frame clones and leaves some out. The data hold approximately 220,000 clones, with approximately 87% observed a single time. Sequenced sample: PBMCs. These receptors all come from a man aged 18-30 years in good health and CMV-seronegative.

The V gene is TRBV29-1, the J gene TRBJ2-2; a possible D gene is TRBD2 (5 bases). V was trimmed by 7 bases and J by 3 bases, leaving 9 bases between them. The germline V gene encodes CDR1 SQVTM and CDR2 ANQGSEA. The CDR3 loop spans 12 amino acids. The CDR3 sequence: CSGAGDTGELFF. The CDR3 bases are TGCAGCGGGGCCGGGGACACCGGGGAGCTGTTTTTT.

This clone appeared a single time. The V gene is TRBV11-2, the J gene TRBJ2-7; TRBD2 matches at 7 bases. The trim removed 1 base at V and 2 bases at J, leaving 2 bases unmatched. Germline-derived CDR1 and CDR2 are SGHAT and FQNNGV. This CDR3 is 14 amino acids long. CDR3 in amino acids: CASSLASGPYEQYF. CDR3 DNA sequence: TGTGCCAGCAGCTTAGCTAGCGGCCCCTACGAGCAGTACTTC.

This clone was found once. The chain links TRBV20-1 to TRBJ1-1, with 7 bases identical to TRBD1. From germline, CDR1 is DFQATT and CDR2 SNEGSKA (reference sequence). J gave up 7 bases and V 6 bases, and 5 bases lay outside the gene matches. The CDR3 runs 11 residues. CDR3 bases: TGCAGTGCGCCCAGGGGGATTGAAGCTTTCTTT. Translated, it gives CSAPRGIEAFF.

The chain is built from TRBV6-5 and TRBJ2-1; D unclear. Germline CDR1 MNHEY, CDR2 SVGAGI. Trimming stripped 5 bases from V and 5 bases from J, with 13 bases between. The CDR3 length is 14 residues. The CDR3 sequence is CASSEYHEHNEQFF. In DNA, the CDR3 is TGTGCCAGCAGTGAATACCACGAGCACAATGAGCAGTTCTTC.

This clone was counted between two and nine times. This sequence joins TRBV11-2 and TRBJ2-1; D gene ambiguous. From germline, CDR1 is SGHAT and CDR2 FQNNGV. The CDR3 is 13 residues long. Trimming took off 3 bases at V and 6 bases at J, with 9 bases between the two ends. The CDR3 bases are TGTGCCAGCAGCTTCCCCCTCGGCAATGAGCAGTTCTTC. Residues: CASSFPLGNEQFF.